This T cell receptor beta chain was captured by sequencing in a study of T cells in Graves' hyperthyroidism and ophthalmopathy. As for the study in general: The blood sample was taken at first diagnosis, before treatment began. Study-wide results and limits: Among thyroid clonotypes expanded above 0.001, most also appeared in blood.

Hyperthyroidism had been newly diagnosed in patients aged 18 to 65, and its duration was under 2 months. In its sample, this clonotype was seen many times. The antigen is not known. CDR1 SNHLY and CDR2 FYNNEI come from the germline V gene. Germline trimming cut 3 bases from V and 3 bases from J; bases unmatched to any gene: 6. The CDR3 has 15 residues. Amplification targeted TCR beta CDR3 regions from RNA transcripts. Using the HTBI primer set, a first-round RT-PCR was run on the TCR CDR3. MiXCR, run by TCRdb on the multiplex PCR reads, gives a single entry per CDR3 protein. The sample includes under 400,000 distinct CDR3 sequences, approximately 25% of them seen just once.

The sequenced material came from blood. V and J are TRBV2 and TRBJ2-3; 7 bases align to TRBD2. The source is a man in his forties or fifties with Graves' hyperthyroidism. The DNA for the CDR3 is TGTGCCAGCAGTGAGCAAGCGCGGGGGACAGATACGCAGTATTTT. It specifies CASSEQARGTDTQYF.